This T cell receptor beta chain was documented in a study of blood T cell repertoires in COVID-19. The CDR3 loop spans 13 amino acids. Trimming removed 3 bases at V and 5 bases at J, with 8 bases between. Per the germline V gene, CDR1 is MNHEY and CDR2 is SMNVEV (reference sequence). Only a few counts were recorded for this clone. Ages ranged from roughly 18 to 100 years, with residence in about 24 US areas. Original methodology: Estimation of nucleated cell counts relied on the amplification of reference gene primers. Here immunoSEQ multiplex PCR was the method, and the copy in TCRdb shows in-frame clones only, minus some. V and J calls plus clone size are reproduced from that table; the DNA served to infer D and trimming. The table has 180,000 or so clones, roughly nine tenths seen once; the top ten hold 0.95% to 1.5%.

This sequence originates from a human donor with acute COVID-19. The donor label of this sample is uncertain. The genes are TRBV27 and TRBJ1-5, with D perhaps TRBD1 (5 bases). Sequencing was performed on PBMCs or T cells enriched from blood (not recorded which). The CDR3: CASSLVGDQPQHF. CDR3 sequence (DNA): TGTGCCAGCAGTTTGGTAGGGGATCAGCCCCAGCATTTT.